Shown below are 21 T cell receptor beta chains from a single sample sequenced in a study of beta chain features in type 1 diabetes. These TCRs are of unknown antigen specificity. TCRB transcripts that were expressed got sequenced, as all of the isolated RNA had been reverse transcribed. This table comes from immunoSEQ multiplex PCR, and its TCRdb copy is limited to in-frame clones, with some not included. The data show more than 300,000 clones, 10% to 15% seen once. Study-level findings and limits: Shortening that was moderate but significant affected the TCRB CDR3s of Type 1 diabetes patients in all four CD4+ subsets.

The sequenced material came from naive CD4+ T cells from blood. The receptor source for this set is a woman aged 18 to 35 with type 1 diabetes.

The V and J genes are TRBV18 and TRBJ2-3; 9 nucleotides agree with TRBD1. This CDR3 has 16 amino acids. J gave up 4 bases and V 0 bases, and 5 bases lay outside the gene matches. Germline V gene lookup returns CDR1 KGHSH and CDR2 LQKENI. CDR3 region: CASSPPRGQGPDTQYF. CDR3 in DNA: TGTGCCAGCTCACCACCGCGGGGACAGGGTCCAGATACGCAGTATTTT.

This clone was found once. The chain is built from TRBV14 and TRBJ1-2; TRBD1 is a possible D gene (6 bases). V lost 0 bases and J 2 bases, leaving 13 bases between the germline ends. CDR1 SGHDN and CDR2 FVKESK come from the germline V gene. CDR3 length: 16 amino acids. Here the CDR3 reads CASSQDYRQGNYGYTF. CDR3 nucleotide sequence: TGTGCCAGCAGCCAAGATTATCGGCAGGGGAACTATGGCTACACCTTC.

This rearrangement joins TRBV7-8 to TRBJ2-4; D is perhaps TRBD2 (6 bases). Per germline, CDR1 SGHVS and CDR2 FQNEAQ. With 4 bases removed from V and 4 bases from J, the gap between germline ends came to 17 bases. The CDR3 is 16 amino acids. The CDR3 here is CASSSTGGVPKNIQYF. DNA of the CDR3: TGTGCCAGCAGCTCGACGGGCGGGGTGCCTAAAAACATTCAGTACTTC. Combining the CDR3 with reference TRBV7-8 and TRBJ2-4 gives the whole variable domain GAGVSQSPRYKVAKRGQDVALRCDPISGHVSLFWYQQALGQGPEFLTYFQNEAQLDKSGLPSDRFFAERPEGSVSTLKIQRTQQEDSAVYLCASSSTGGVPKNIQYFGAGTRLSVL.

This chain joins TRBV30 and TRBJ2-1; D remains unclear. V lost 2 bases and J lost 6, with 5 bases in between. CDR3 size: 11 residues. Germline-derived CDR1 and CDR2 are GTSNPN and SVGIG (reference sequence). CDR3 protein: CAWSWPNEQFF. The CDR3 DNA sequence: TGTGCCTGGAGTTGGCCCAATGAGCAGTTCTTC.

J is TRBJ2-7 and V is TRBV1; TRBD2, as called in the table, went unchecked against the DNA. TRBV1 is listed as a pseudogene. CDR3 length: 15 residues. DNA for the CDR3: TGCACCAGCAGCCAAGATTGCGTCTTGACCTACGAGCAGTACTTC. Encoded protein: CTSSQDCVLTYEQYF.

The chain recombines TRBV18 with TRBJ1-1, with TRBD1 matching 7 bases. V shed 5 bases and J 4 bases; nucleotides not matched to a gene: 7. The CDR3 length is 14 residues. Germline V gene data show CDR1 as KGHSH and CDR2 as LQKENI. The CDR3, as DNA: TGTGCCAGCTCAACCCGACAGGGAAGCACTGAAGCTTTCTTT. Its protein product is CASSTRQGSTEAFF.

The rearrangement joins TRBV5-1 to TRBJ1-6, with a weak D call TRBD1 (6 bases). Trimming took 4 bases from V and 7 from J, leaving 12 bases between them. CDR3 length equals 14 residues. Per the germline V gene, CDR1 is SGHRS and CDR2 is YFSETQ. The CDR3 loop is CASSEGTSNSPLHF. The CDR3 bases are TGCGCCAGCAGCGAAGGGACATCGAATTCACCCCTCCACTTT.

A remark on this clone: The sample has other DNA sequences that encode this CDR3 too. The chain links TRBV30 to TRBJ2-7; a possible D gene is TRBD2 (6 bases). V was shortened by 0 bases and J by 0 bases, with 9 bases between the two germline ends. CDR1 GTSNPN and CDR2 SVGIG come from the germline V gene (reference sequence). The CDR3 has 14 amino acids. This chain's CDR3 is CAWSVGTVSYEQYF. The DNA of the CDR3 is TGTGCCTGGAGTGTAGGGACTGTCTCCTACGAGCAGTACTTC.

A few counts support this clone. This chain links TRBV9 with TRBJ2-1; weak D call: TRBD2 (6 bases). CDR1 is SGDLS, CDR2 YYNGEE, per germline. CDR3 length: 15 amino acids. Trimming pared 3 bases from V and 5 bases from J, leaving 15 bases between. CDR3 in DNA: TGTGCCAGCAGCGCTCGCTTAGGAGGGAACAATGAGCAGTTCTTC. Translation: CASSARLGGNNEQFF.

The sample holds a few counts of this clone. Within the sample, other DNA sequences also encode this same CDR3. V gene TRBV7-2 combines with J gene TRBJ1-4, with TRBD1 matching 7 bases. V shed 1 base and J 7 bases; nucleotides not matched to a gene: 3. The germline CDR1 and CDR2 sequences are SGHTA and FQGNSA. This CDR3 has 14 residues. CDR3 coding DNA: TGTGCCAGCAGCTTAGACAGGGGAAGTGAAAAACTGTTTTTT. Translation: CASSLDRGSEKLFF.

Only a few counts were recorded for this clone. CDR3 loop: CASSLGLQGSSDEKLFF. DNA for the CDR3: TGTGCCAGCAGCTTAGGCCTACAGGGTAGCTCTGATGAAAAACTGTTTTTT. The chain recombines TRBV13 with TRBJ1-4; D is possibly TRBD1 (6 bases). Germline V gene sequence: CDR1 PRHDT, CDR2 FYEKMQ (reference sequence). Trimming took off 0 bases at V and 6 bases at J, with 17 bases between the two ends. The CDR3 is made up of 17 amino acids. Looking up the rest from reference TRBV13 and TRBJ1-4 gives the full variable domain: AAGVIQSPRHLIKEKRETATLKCYPIPRHDTVYWYQQGPGQDPQFLISFYEKMQSDKGSIPDRFSAQQFSDYHSELNMSSLELGDSALYFCASSLGLQGSSDEKLFFGSGTQLSVL.

This clone was detected only a few times. This CDR3 reads CASSFPAGEQFF. DNA of the CDR3: TGTGCCAGCAGTTTTCCCGCAGGGGAGCAGTTCTTC. The chain has TRBV28 and TRBJ2-1; the D gene is possibly TRBD1 (5 bases). The CDR3 consists of 12 residues. Germline V gene sequence: CDR1 MDHEN, CDR2 SYDVKM. The V and J ends lost 3 bases and 10 bases respectively, with 10 bases between them.

There are a few counts of this clone. V and J are TRBV7-9 and TRBJ2-7, with D maybe TRBD2 (5 bases). The V and J ends lost 5 bases and 7 bases respectively, with 15 bases between them. CDR1 and CDR2 from the germline V gene are SEHNR and FQNEAQ (reference sequence). The CDR3 covers 13 residues. The CDR3 DNA reads as TGTGCCAGCAGCCTCACTACGGGGTCAGAGCAGTACTTC. Its translation: CASSLTTGSEQYF.

The J gene is TRBJ2-7, the V gene TRBV4-3; a weak D match, TRBD2 (6 bases). The germline V and J ends were trimmed by 0 bases and 6 bases, with 15 bases remaining between them. CDR1 and CDR2 from the germline V gene are LGHNA and YSLEER. CDR3 size: 15 residues. The CDR3 bases are TGCGCCAGCAGCCAAGATCTTGACGGGAGTGGCGAGCAGTACTTC. It codes for CASSQDLDGSGEQYF.

The sample holds a few counts of this clone. This chain connects TRBV13 to TRBJ2-3, with TRBD1 as a possible D gene (7 bases). The germline gives CDR1 PRHDT, CDR2 FYEKMQ (reference sequence). The V end was cut by 8 bases, the J end by 7 bases, with 22 bases between. The CDR3 contains 15 residues. The CDR3 bases are TGTGCCAGCCGTCTCAGTCAGGGGGGCCTATATACGCAGTATTTT. It specifies CASRLSQGGLYTQYF. The full variable domain, rest sourced from reference TRBV13 and TRBJ2-3, is AAGVIQSPRHLIKEKRETATLKCYPIPRHDTVYWYQQGPGQDPQFLISFYEKMQSDKGSIPDRFSAQQFSDYHSELNMSSLELGDSALYFCASRLSQGGLYTQYFGPGTRLTVL.

This clone was observed a few times. The gene calls are TRBV9 and TRBJ2-1; TRBD2 matches at 8 bases. V lost 8 bases to trimming and J lost 5 bases; unmatched junction nucleotides: 15. The CDR3 spans 16 residues. Germline CDR1 and CDR2: SGDLS and YYNGEE. The chain's CDR3 is CASSTGLAPTDNEQFF. DNA of the CDR3: TGTGCCAGTTCGACCGGACTAGCACCAACCGACAATGAGCAGTTCTTC.

This clone showed up just a few times. The genes are TRBV25-1 and TRBJ2-7, with D maybe TRBD1 (8 bases). V lost 5 bases and J lost 2, with 16 bases in between. Per germline, CDR1 MGHDK and CDR2 SYGVNS. CDR3 length: 15 residues. The CDR3 region is CASSPHRGGAYEQYF. For the CDR3, the DNA is TGTGCCAGCAGTCCTCACAGGGGGGGGGCCTACGAGCAGTACTTC.

This chain links TRBV11-2 with TRBJ2-1, with TRBD2 matching 9 bases. The junction had 11 bases not matched to a gene; V was cut back by 2 bases and J by 9 bases. Germline CDR1 is SGHAT and CDR2 is FQNNGV. The CDR3 loop spans 16 amino acids. This CDR3 is CASSLYPWGTSTEQFF. The DNA for the CDR3 is TGTGCCAGCAGCTTATACCCCTGGGGGACTAGCACTGAGCAGTTCTTC.

The V and J genes are TRBV4-1 and TRBJ2-3, with 8 bases that match TRBD2. Germline loops: CDR1 MGHRA, CDR2 YSYEKL. The CDR3 is 15 residues long. J was trimmed by 5 bases and V by 4 bases; bases with no gene match: 8. This CDR3 is CASSLKRERGDTQYF. CDR3 nucleotides: TGCGCCAGCAGCCTAAAGCGGGAGCGTGGAGATACGCAGTATTTT.

The gene calls are TRBV18 and TRBJ2-7; 10 nucleotides line up with TRBD1. This CDR3 spans 18 amino acids. Losses at the gene ends were 0 bases for V and 6 bases for J; bases not matched to a gene: 14. Per germline, CDR1 KGHSH and CDR2 LQKENI. In nucleotides, the CDR3 is TGTGCCAGCTCACCACCGTTAGGACAGGGGGGCCGCCTGTCCGAGCAGTACTTC. Protein sequence: CASSPPLGQGGRLSEQYF.

For this clone: Other nucleotide sequences from this sample produce the same CDR3. The chain recombines TRBV29-1 with TRBJ2-7; 10 nucleotides agree with TRBD1. The CDR3 has 13 residues. The germline gives CDR1 SQVTM, CDR2 ANQGSEA. V gave up 4 bases and J gave up 3 bases; unmatched junction bases: 3. This CDR3 reads CSVARTGGYEQYF. For the CDR3, the DNA is TGCAGCGTTGCGCGGACAGGGGGCTACGAGCAGTACTTC.